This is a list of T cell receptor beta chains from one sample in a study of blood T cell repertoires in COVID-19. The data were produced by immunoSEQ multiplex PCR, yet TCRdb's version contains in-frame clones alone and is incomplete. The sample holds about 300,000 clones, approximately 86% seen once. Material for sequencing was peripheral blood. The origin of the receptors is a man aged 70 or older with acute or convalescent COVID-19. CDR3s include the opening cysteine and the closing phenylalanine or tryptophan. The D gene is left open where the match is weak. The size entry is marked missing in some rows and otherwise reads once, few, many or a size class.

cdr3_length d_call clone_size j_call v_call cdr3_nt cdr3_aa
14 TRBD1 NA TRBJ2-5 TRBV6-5 TGTGCCAGCAGCCTGGACAGGGGGAGGAAGACCCAGTACTTC CASSLDRGRKTQYF
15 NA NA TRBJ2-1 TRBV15 TGTGCCACCAGCAGCGGAAGCGTACTCTACAATGAGCAGTTCTTC CATSSGSVLYNEQFF
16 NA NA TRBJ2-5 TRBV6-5 TGTGCCAGCAGTTACTCGAAGCGACAGCAGGACGGCCGCCAGTACTTC CASSYSKRQQDGRQYF
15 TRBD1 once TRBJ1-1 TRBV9 TGTGCCAGCAGCGTACGACAGGGGGCCGGGGCTGAAGCTTTCTTT CASSVRQGAGAEAFF
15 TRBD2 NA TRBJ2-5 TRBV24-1 TGTGCCACCAGTGATGGGTCTAGCGGACAAGAGACCCAGTACTTC CATSDGSSGQETQYF
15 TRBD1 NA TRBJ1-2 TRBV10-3 TGTGCCATCAGTGAGACTCAACAGGGGGCCTATGGCTACACCTTC CAISETQQGAYGYTF
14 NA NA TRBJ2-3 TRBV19 TGTGCCAGTAGGAGGCAGGGCGGACGAGATACGCAGTATTTT CASRRQGGRDTQYF
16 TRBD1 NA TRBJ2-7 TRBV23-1 TGCGCCCGCAGCCGACAAGGGGACAGGCAACACTACGAGCAGTACTTC CARSRQGDRQHYEQYF
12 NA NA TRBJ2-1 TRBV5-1 TGCGCCAGCAGTTCGGCGGGCAATGAGCAGTTCTTC CASSSAGNEQFF
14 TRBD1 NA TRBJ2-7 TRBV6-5 TGTGCCAGCAGTTACTCGGACAGGGGTAGCGAGCAGTACTTC CASSYSDRGSEQYF
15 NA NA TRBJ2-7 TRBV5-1 TGCGCCAGCAGCTTGGCCTTTACAGGAACCTACGAGCAGTACTTC CASSLAFTGTYEQYF
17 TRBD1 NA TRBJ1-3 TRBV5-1 TGCGCCAGCAGCCCCGATGGACAGGGGCGCTCTGGAAACACCATATATTTT CASSPDGQGRSGNTIYF
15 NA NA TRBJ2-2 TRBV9 TGTGCCAGCAGCGTAGGAGCGGTGGGCACCGGGGAGCTGTTTTTT CASSVGAVGTGELFF
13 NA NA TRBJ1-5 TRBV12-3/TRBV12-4 TGTGCCAGCAGTTTACAGGTGCTGCAGCCCCAACATTTT CASSLQVLQPQHF
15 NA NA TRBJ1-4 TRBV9 TGTGCCAGCAGCTCTGGACAGTCGAGGAATGAAAAACTGTTTTTT CASSSGQSRNEKLFF
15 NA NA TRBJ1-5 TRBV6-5 TGTGCCAGCATTCTGCGGCGGGGGGCAGAACAGCCCCAGCATTTT CASILRRGAEQPQHF
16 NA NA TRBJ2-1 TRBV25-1 TGTGCCAGCAGTGAATTGAACTGGGCCTCCTACAATGAGCAGTTCTTC CASSELNWASYNEQFF
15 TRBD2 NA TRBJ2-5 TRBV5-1 TGCGCCAGCAGCTTGGAGGCCATAGCGGGGGGGGCCCAGTACTTC CASSLEAIAGGAQYF
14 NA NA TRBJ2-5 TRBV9 TGTGCCAGCGGACGGGACTTGTTGCAAGAGACCCAGTACTTC CASGRDLLQETQYF
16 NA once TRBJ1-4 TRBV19 TGTGCCAGTACCCCCGGGGGGGGACTTTTATTCGAAAAACTGTTTTTT CASTPGGGLLFEKLFF
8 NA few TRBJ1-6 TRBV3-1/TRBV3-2 TGTGCTCAATCACCCCTCCACTTT CAQSPLHF
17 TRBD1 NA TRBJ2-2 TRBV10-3 TGTGCCATCAGTGATCCGGGACAGGGTCGTCAAACCGGGGAGCTGTTTTTT CAISDPGQGRQTGELFF
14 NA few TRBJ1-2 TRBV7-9 TGTGCCAGCAGCGCGGAGACGGAAGCTTATGGCTACACCTTC CASSAETEAYGYTF
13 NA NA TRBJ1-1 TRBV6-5 TGTGCCAGCAGTTACCAGGGGTTGGCTGAAGCTTTCTTT CASSYQGLAEAFF
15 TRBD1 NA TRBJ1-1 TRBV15 TGTGCCACCAGCGTAAGGACAGGGGGCGCCGCTGAAGCTTTCTTT CATSVRTGGAAEAFF
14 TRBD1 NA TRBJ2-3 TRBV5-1 TGCGCCAGCAGCCCGGGACAGGGCACAGATACGCAGTATTTT CASSPGQGTDTQYF
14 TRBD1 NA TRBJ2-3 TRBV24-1 TGTGCCACCAGAGGGACAGGGAGGACAGATACGCAGTATTTT CATRGTGRTDTQYF
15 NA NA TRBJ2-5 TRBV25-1 TGTGCCAGCAGTGAATATAGAGGGAAAAAAGAGACCCAGTACTTC CASSEYRGKKETQYF
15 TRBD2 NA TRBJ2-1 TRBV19 TGTGCCAGTAGTAGATCGGGGGGGGGTCGCAATGAGCAGTTCTTC CASSRSGGGRNEQFF
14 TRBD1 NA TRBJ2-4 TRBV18 TGTGCCAGCTCACCCTCAGGGGGAAAAAACATTCAGTACTTC CASSPSGGKNIQYF
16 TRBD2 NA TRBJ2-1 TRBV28 TGTGCCAGCAGTTCGCGACTAGCGGAGACCTACAATGAGCAGTTCTTC CASSSRLAETYNEQFF
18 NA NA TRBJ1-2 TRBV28 TGTGCCAGCAGTTTACTCCCCGGGACCCCTAGCGCCCTGTATGGCTACACCTTC CASSLLPGTPSALYGYTF
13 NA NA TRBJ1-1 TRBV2 TGTGCCAGCAGTGGCTTCAGAGGAGCTGAAGCTTTCTTT CASSGFRGAEAFF
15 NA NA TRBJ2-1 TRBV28 TGTGCCAGCATCGACACAGCCTACTCCTACAATGAGCAGTTCTTC CASIDTAYSYNEQFF
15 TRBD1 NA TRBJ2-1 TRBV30 TGTGCCTGGAGTTCGGGACAGGGGGCGATCTATGAGCAGTTCTTC CAWSSGQGAIYEQFF
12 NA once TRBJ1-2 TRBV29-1 TGCAGCGTCGCAACAGATCGCTATGGCTACACCTTC CSVATDRYGYTF
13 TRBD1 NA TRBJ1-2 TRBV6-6 TGTGCCAGCAGCCCAATACAGGGGGCAGGCTACACCTTC CASSPIQGAGYTF
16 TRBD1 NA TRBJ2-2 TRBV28 TGTGCCAGCAGTTTTTCAGGGACAGGGGTCACCGGGGAGCTGTTTTTT CASSFSGTGVTGELFF
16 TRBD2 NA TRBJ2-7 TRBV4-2 TGTGCCAGCAGCCAAGAGTTCAAGGGAGGGAGCTACGAGCAGTACTTC CASSQEFKGGSYEQYF
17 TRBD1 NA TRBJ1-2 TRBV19 TGTGCCAGTAGTGCGTCTGGACAGGCTAGGTCGGCCTATGGCTACACCTTC CASSASGQARSAYGYTF
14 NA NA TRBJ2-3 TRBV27 TGTGCCAGCAGTTTCGAGACAAGCACAGATACGCAGTATTTT CASSFETSTDTQYF
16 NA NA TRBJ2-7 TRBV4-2 TGTGCCAGCAGCCAAGATTTGCAGGGAACTACCTACGAGCAGTACTTC CASSQDLQGTTYEQYF
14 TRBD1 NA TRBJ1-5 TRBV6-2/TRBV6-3 TGTGCCAGCAGTTACTACAGGGGACACCAGCCCCAGCATTTT CASSYYRGHQPQHF